Described below is a single T cell receptor beta chain sequence and its context. The entry originates in a study of cytomegalovirus exposure and HLA in healthy donors. The length of the CDR3 is 17 residues. The V and J ends lost 3 bases and 6 bases, in that order; junction bases with no gene match: 10. CDR1 is SGHTA, CDR2 FQGNSA, per germline. 13 Jbeta primers and 60 Vbeta primers were used for the PCR. The repertoire was sequenced with immunoSEQ multiplex PCR; TCRdb's copy has only in-frame clones and lacks some. The sample holds roughly 190,000 clones, over 75% seen once. Sample: PBMCs. The receptor comes from a man aged 35 to 55 in good health and CMV-seropositive. This chain links TRBV7-2 with TRBJ1-6; 8 nucleotides agree with TRBD1. The CDR3 region has the DNA TGTGCCAGCAGCTTGGACAGGGCGAACATAATTAATTCACCCCTCCACTTT. Protein sequence: CASSLDRANIINSPLHF.